This T cell receptor beta chain derives from a study of shared clonotypes between healthy human individuals. Overall study context: The plates for each donor numbered three CD4 naive, three CD4 memory, two CD8 naive and one CD8 memory.

Remarks on this clone: At the DNA level, this CDR3 is encoded by other sequences in the same sample as well.

Replicate sorted-subset PCRs were loaded with around 220 ng DNA, about 30,000 T cell genomes. Clones were sequenced by immunoSEQ multiplex PCR, and TCRdb holds only the in-frame ones, with some missing. The sample consists of some 2,400,000 clones, about 94% of them appearing once. This TCR was recovered from a man in his late teens or twenties in good health. The sample comprised naive CD4+ T cells sorted from blood. This sample's subset: CD45RA+ positively selected.

The CDR3 DNA sequence: TGCGCCAGCACAGTTGGGGGGAACACTGAAGCTTTCTTT. It encodes CASTVGGNTEAFF. This chain links TRBV5-1 with TRBJ1-1, with a tentative D call TRBD1 (5 bases). The CDR3 totals 13 residues. V lost 6 bases to trimming and J lost 1 base, with 10 bases between them. CDR1 and CDR2 from the germline V gene are SGHRS and YFSETQ.